This T cell receptor beta chain was recovered during a study of cytomegalovirus exposure and HLA in healthy donors. Study-level results: Earlier results showed most TCR beta V segments being productive about 87% or about 30% of the time. Highly shared variants forming one cluster were likely a sequencing artifact. In a later analysis, HLA-associated beta chains showed higher expansion and lower generation probabilities than comparable chains.

The germline gives CDR1 KGHSH, CDR2 LQKENI. This CDR3 comprises 18 residues. J lost 1 base, V lost 1 base, and 12 bases had no gene match. 13 Jbeta primers and 60 Vbeta primers were used for the PCR. Profiling relied on immunoSEQ multiplex PCR, and the TCRdb table lists in-frame clones only, not all of them. This sample's clone table lists 56,000 or so clones. With respect to this clone: As yet, its antigen is unknown. Other DNA sequences in this specimen translate into the identical CDR3.

The sequence derives from a man between 40 and 49 years old in good health and CMV-seropositive. The sequencing input was PBMCs. The chain couples TRBV18 to TRBJ1-1; 7 bases are shared with TRBD1. The CDR3 is CASSPQQTGLGTNTEAFF. CDR3 nucleotides: TGTGCCAGCTCACCACAGCAGACAGGGTTGGGGACGAACACTGAAGCTTTCTTT. Combining the CDR3 with reference TRBV18 and TRBJ1-1 gives the whole variable domain NAGVMQNPRHLVRRRGQEARLRCSPMKGHSHVYWYRQLPEEGLKFMVYLQKENIIDESGMPKERFSAEFPKEGPSILRIQQVVRGDSAAYFCASSPQQTGLGTNTEAFFGQGTRLTVV.